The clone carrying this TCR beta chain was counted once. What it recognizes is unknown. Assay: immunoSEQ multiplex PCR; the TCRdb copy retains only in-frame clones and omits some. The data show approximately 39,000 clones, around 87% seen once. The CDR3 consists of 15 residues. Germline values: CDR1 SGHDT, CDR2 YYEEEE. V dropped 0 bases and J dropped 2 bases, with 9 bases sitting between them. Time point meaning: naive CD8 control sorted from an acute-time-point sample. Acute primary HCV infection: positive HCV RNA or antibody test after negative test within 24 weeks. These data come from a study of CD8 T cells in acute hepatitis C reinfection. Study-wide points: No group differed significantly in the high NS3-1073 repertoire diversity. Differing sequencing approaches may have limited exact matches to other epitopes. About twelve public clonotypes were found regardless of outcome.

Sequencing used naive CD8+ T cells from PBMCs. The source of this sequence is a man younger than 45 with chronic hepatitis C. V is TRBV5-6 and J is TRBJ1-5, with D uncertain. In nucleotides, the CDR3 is TGTGCCAGCAGCTTGGGGGTTCGGGGCAATCAGCCCCAGCATTTT. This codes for CASSLGVRGNQPQHF.